One and the same sample provided the 8 T cell receptor beta chains below, sequenced in a study of OX40 agonist ivuxolimab in advanced cancers. Clones were read by immunoSEQ multiplex PCR, and TCRdb kept only the in-frame ones, dropping some. The sample records about 100,000 clones, roughly 90% being singletons. The input for sequencing was CD4+ or CD8+ T cells sorted from blood, taken in a trial of the OX40 agonist ivuxolimab. All receptors come from an adult with an advanced solid tumor such as melanoma, head and neck, liver or kidney cancer.

The chain employs TRBV7-2 and TRBJ2-3; D gene ambiguous. V was shortened by 3 bases and J by 6 bases, with 10 bases between the two germline ends. Per the germline V gene, CDR1 is SGHTA and CDR2 is FQGNSA. The CDR3 consists of 13 residues. The CDR3 is CASSFRLSDTQYF. The CDR3 nucleotides are TGTGCCAGCAGCTTTCGTTTGTCCGATACGCAGTATTTT.

The chain couples TRBV14 to TRBJ1-1, with 7 nucleotides matching TRBD1. Germline V CDR1 and CDR2: SGHDN, FVKESK. This CDR3 contains 15 residues. With V trimmed by 1 base and J by 3 bases, 5 bases remained unmatched. The CDR3 nucleotides are TGTGCCAGCAGCCAAGTAACAGGGGTTGACACTGAAGCTTTCTTT. Its translation is CASSQVTGVDTEAFF. Supplemented by reference TRBV14 and TRBJ1-1, the full variable domain reads EAGVTQFPSHSVIEKGQTVTLRCDPISGHDNLYWYRRVMGKEIKFLLHFVKESKQDESGMPNNRFLAERTGGTYSTLKVQPAELEDSGVYFCASSQVTGVDTEAFFGQGTRLTVV.

The V and J genes are TRBV5-4 and TRBJ1-6, with D uncertain. CDR3 length: 16 residues. Trimming took 0 bases from V and 10 from J, leaving 17 bases between them. The germline gives CDR1 SGHNT, CDR2 YYREEE (reference sequence). The CDR3 DNA sequence: TGTGCCAGCAGCTTGGGTACGGAAAACTTACGCTCACCCCTCCACTTT. Protein product: CASSLGTENLRSPLHF.

The chain uses TRBV7-9 and TRBJ2-1; 9 bases fit TRBD2. Germline-derived CDR1 and CDR2 are SEHNR and FQNEAQ (reference sequence). With V trimmed by 4 bases and J by 3 bases, 10 bases remained unmatched. The CDR3 contains 17 residues. CDR3 sequence: CASSSPRGGRVYNEQFF. CDR3 sequence (DNA): TGTGCCAGCAGCTCCCCCCGCGGCGGGAGGGTCTACAATGAGCAGTTCTTC.

V usage is TRBV2 and J usage is TRBJ2-6; D unclear. Germline V lookup: CDR1 SNHLY, CDR2 FYNNEI. Trimming cost V 8 bases and J 2 bases, with 13 bases left between them. The CDR3 sequence is 15 residues long. The CDR3 loop is CASLKSLAGANVLTF. In DNA, the CDR3 is TGTGCCAGCCTCAAAAGCCTAGCTGGGGCCAACGTCCTGACTTTC.

The chain employs TRBV5-1 and TRBJ2-5; no definite D call. Trimming left V 1 base short and J 4 bases short, with 8 bases between. Germline-derived CDR1 and CDR2 are SGHRS and YFSETQ. The CDR3 totals 13 residues. CDR3 DNA: TGCGCCAGCAGCTTGAGCAGGCCAGAGACCCAGTACTTC. Protein product: CASSLSRPETQYF.

This rearrangement joins TRBV14 to TRBJ2-3; 9 nucleotides match TRBD2. CDR1 is SGHDN, CDR2 FVKESK, per germline. V dropped 1 base and J dropped 4; count of bases not matched to a gene: 6. The CDR3 runs 16 residues. In nucleotides, the CDR3 is TGTGCCAGCAGCCAAGGGACTAGCGCTTGGGCAGATACGCAGTATTTT. It codes for CASSQGTSAWADTQYF.

The CDR3 spells CASSARLAGVRNEQFF. The CDR3 DNA reads TGTGCCAGCAGCGCTCGACTAGCGGGAGTACGTAATGAGCAGTTCTTC. The chain is built from TRBV9 and TRBJ2-1, with 12 bases that match TRBD2. V was clipped by 3 bases and J by 7 bases; unmatched bases: 8. The germline gives CDR1 SGDLS, CDR2 YYNGEE. This CDR3 region has 16 residues.